Presented here are 7 T cell receptor beta chains from one specimen sequenced in a study of early T cells in non-severe SARS-CoV-2 infection. TCRdb recomputed calls from the 5' RACE reads with MiXCR, one row per CDR3 protein. In the table there are about 110,000 distinct CDR3 sequences, approximately 12% of which are singletons. Sequenced: whole blood. These receptors were taken from an adult who was a healthcare worker with PCR-confirmed SARS-CoV-2 infection or an uninfected control (not recorded which).

J is TRBJ2-3 and V is TRBV5-1; weak D call: TRBD1 (6 bases). The CDR3 runs to 15 residues. Germline values: CDR1 SGHRS, CDR2 YFSETQ. The V end was cut by 4 bases, the J end by 0 bases, with 12 bases between. The CDR3 DNA reads as TGCGCCAGCAGCGAAGGGGGTCATAGCACAGATACGCAGTATTTT. Its protein product is CASSEGGHSTDTQYF.

This clonotype was seen at least ten times. V gene TRBV20-1 combines with J gene TRBJ2-1; D ambiguous. Germline values: CDR1 DFQATT, CDR2 SNEGSKA (reference sequence). The V gene lost 0 bases and the J gene lost 4 bases, with 13 bases spanning the gap. The CDR3 spans 15 residues. The CDR3 nucleotides read TGCAGTGCTAGAGATCCCGAATATACATACAATGAGCAGTTCTTC. As protein: CSARDPEYTYNEQFF.

This clonotype was counted a few times. The V call is TRBV27, the J call TRBJ2-3; D call uncertain. With 5 bases removed from V and 14 bases from J, the gap between germline ends came to 14 bases. The germline V gene has CDR1 MNHEY and CDR2 SMNVEV (reference sequence). This CDR3 has 11 residues. Here the CDR3 reads CASSARSRAYF. CDR3 nucleotide sequence: TGTGCCAGCAGTGCCAGATCACGGGCGTATTTT.

The chain is built from TRBV10-2 and TRBJ2-1; no definite D call. V gave up 5 bases and J gave up 8 bases, with 16 bases separating them. Looked up from germline, CDR1 is WSHSY and CDR2 is SAAADI. There are 14 residues in the CDR3. CDR3 in DNA: TGCGCCAGCAGTTTAAGCCCAACAAGCGATGAGCAGTTCTTC. Its protein is CASSLSPTSDEQFF.

This clonotype was detected ten times or more. The gene calls are TRBV18 and TRBJ2-5; 9 nucleotides match TRBD1. The CDR3 runs 16 residues. V dropped 1 base and J dropped 6; count of bases not matched to a gene: 9. Germline values: CDR1 KGHSH, CDR2 LQKENI. CDR3 sequence reads: CASSPREGQGAKTQYF. The CDR3 DNA reads TGTGCCAGCTCACCACGGGAGGGACAGGGCGCGAAGACCCAGTACTTC.

The chain joins TRBV6-5 to TRBJ2-7; weak D call: TRBD2 (5 bases). Trimming removed 2 bases at V and 2 bases at J, with 10 bases between. The CDR3 is 14 amino acids. Germline loops: CDR1 MNHEY, CDR2 SVGAGI. As DNA, the CDR3 is TGTGCCAGCAGTTACAAGCAGCGGACCTACGAGCAGTACTTC. Its protein product is CASSYKQRTYEQYF.

This clonotype was detected many times. The chain employs TRBV2 and TRBJ2-4; D possibly corresponds to TRBD2 (6 bases). Germline V gene sequence: CDR1 SNHLY, CDR2 FYNNEI. The CDR3 totals 15 residues. V lost 6 bases to trimming and J lost 0 bases, with 12 bases between them. CDR3 bases: TGTGCCAGCAGCCCCGGGAGTATAGCCAAAAACATTCAGTACTTC. Encoded protein: CASSPGSIAKNIQYF.